This T cell receptor (beta chain) is drawn from a study of T cells in narcolepsy. At the level of the study: Patients with NT1 or NT2 and healthy control donors were enrolled.

V lost 3 bases, J lost 8 bases, and 16 bases lay in between. Germline-derived CDR1 and CDR2 are MNHNY and SVGAGI (reference sequence). This CDR3 contains 15 residues. Profiled with immunoSEQ multiplex PCR; TCRdb holds only in-frame clones, not every one. The repertoire holds under 35,000 clones, around 86% seen once, with 2% to 3% in the top ten. This clone was seen a single time. The receptor's source is a human donor with narcolepsy. The genes are TRBV6-6 and TRBJ1-4, with D unclear. The specimen was CD45RA- memory CD4+ T cells from PBMCs. The CDR3 region is CASSYFYRPGEKLFF. The CDR3 bases are TGTGCCAGCAGTTATTTTTATCGTCCCGGGGAAAAACTGTTTTTT.